This T cell receptor beta chain is drawn from a study of blood T cell repertoires in COVID-19. Overall study: T cells, B-cell-depleted T cells, or PBMCs supplied cDNA or gDNA.

After removal of 7 bases from V and 2 bases from J, the junction contained 13 bases not matched to a gene. Per germline, CDR1 SQVTM and CDR2 ANQGSEA. CDR3 length equals 15 residues. Original handling: Reference gene primer amplification in the assay estimated nucleated cell counts. Clones were read by immunoSEQ multiplex PCR, and TCRdb kept only the in-frame ones, dropping some. Clone size and the V and J calls come from that table; the DNA yielded D and trimming. This table holds over 150,000 clones, 89% found once. The sequencing input was peripheral blood. The TCR comes from a man younger than 30 who had recovered from COVID-19. V is TRBV29-1 and J is TRBJ2-5, with TRBD1 matching over 7 bases. This chain's CDR3 is CSAVGLGTVQETQYF. DNA of the CDR3: TGCAGCGCCGTTGGCCTTGGGACAGTTCAAGAGACCCAGTACTTC.